This is a list of T cell receptor beta chains from one sample in a study of CD8 T cells in ankylosing spondylitis. MiXCR was run by TCRdb on the 5' RACE reads, yielding one entry per CDR3 protein. The repertoire includes just over 300,000 distinct CDR3 sequences, about a fifth of them detected once, and roughly 3.6% sits in the top ten. Material for sequencing was blood, either unsorted or a sorted T cell fraction (not recorded which). These receptor sequences come from a female donor with ankylosing spondylitis or in good health (not recorded which). The CDR3 runs from the conserved cysteine through the conserved F or W. The D gene is left open where the match is weak. Clone sizes are given selectively: once, few, many, or a class where the clone is expanded.

j_gene: TRBJ2-1
v_gene: TRBV11-2
d_gene: TRBD2
abundance: few
CDR3nt: TGTGCCAGCAGCCGCTTAGCGGGAGGGCTTGACAATGAGCAGTTCTTC
CDR3aa: CASSRLAGGLDNEQFF

j_gene: TRBJ2-7
v_gene: TRBV2
d_gene: NA
abundance: NA
CDR3nt: TGTGCCAGCATACGATTTAGCAGGAACTCCTACGAGCAGTACTTC
CDR3aa: CASIRFSRNSYEQYF

j_gene: TRBJ2-1
v_gene: TRBV21-1
d_gene: NA
abundance: few
CDR3nt: TGTGCCCCCCGGGACGAAGGGAATGAGCAGTTCTTC
CDR3aa: CAPRDEGNEQFF

j_gene: TRBJ2-7
v_gene: TRBV18
d_gene: TRBD1
abundance: few
CDR3nt: TGTGCCAGCTCACCAAGGGGACAGGAGGTCTCCTACGAGCAGTACTTC
CDR3aa: CASSPRGQEVSYEQYF

j_gene: TRBJ2-7
v_gene: TRBV20-1
d_gene: NA
abundance: NA
CDR3nt: TGCAGTGCTAGAGATTTGGGACAAACCGTCTACGAGCAGTACTTC
CDR3aa: CSARDLGQTVYEQYF

j_gene: TRBJ2-7
v_gene: TRBV6-1
d_gene: TRBD2
abundance: NA
CDR3nt: TGTGCCAGCAGTCGCGTCAAGGCGGGAGTGGGGGAGCAGTACTTC
CDR3aa: CASSRVKAGVGEQYF

j_gene: TRBJ2-1
v_gene: TRBV2
d_gene: TRBD2
abundance: few
CDR3nt: TGTGCCAGTCGGGGGGAGAGGGATGAGCAGTTCTTC
CDR3aa: CASRGERDEQFF

j_gene: TRBJ2-5
v_gene: TRBV5-1
d_gene: NA
abundance: NA
CDR3nt: TGCGCCAGCAGTCGAAGACAGGTTCTCGAGACCCAGTACTTC
CDR3aa: CASSRRQVLETQYF

j_gene: TRBJ2-5
v_gene: TRBV5-5
d_gene: TRBD2
abundance: NA
CDR3nt: TGTGCCAGCAGCTTCAGGACTAGCGTTGGGGAGACCCAGTACTTC
CDR3aa: CASSFRTSVGETQYF

j_gene: TRBJ2-5
v_gene: TRBV20-1
d_gene: TRBD2
abundance: few
CDR3nt: TGCAGTGCTTCAGGACTAGCGGGAGAATTTTTGGGAGCGGAGACCCAGTACTTC
CDR3aa: CSASGLAGEFLGAETQYF

j_gene: TRBJ2-7
v_gene: TRBV7-2
d_gene: NA
abundance: NA
CDR3nt: TGTGCCAGCAGCCCAGACAGGCTTCGCGAGCAGTACTTC
CDR3aa: CASSPDRLREQYF

j_gene: TRBJ1-1
v_gene: TRBV24-1
d_gene: NA
abundance: many
CDR3nt: TGTGCCACCAGTGACTGGGGTACTGAAGCTTTCTTT
CDR3aa: CATSDWGTEAFF

j_gene: TRBJ2-7
v_gene: TRBV7-2
d_gene: NA
abundance: few
CDR3nt: TGTGCCAGCAGCTTATTAAGGGGGGCCTACGAGCAGTACTTC
CDR3aa: CASSLLRGAYEQYF

j_gene: TRBJ1-2
v_gene: TRBV9
d_gene: TRBD1
abundance: NA
CDR3nt: TGTGCCAGCAGCCCACGAATTGACAGGGGCTATGGCTACACCTTC
CDR3aa: CASSPRIDRGYGYTF

j_gene: TRBJ2-3
v_gene: TRBV20-1
d_gene: NA
abundance: few
CDR3nt: TGCAGTGCCACACCGGCAAGAGGTTCAGCGGATACGCAGTATTTT
CDR3aa: CSATPARGSADTQYF

j_gene: TRBJ2-1
v_gene: TRBV6-6
d_gene: NA
abundance: few
CDR3nt: TGTGCCAGCAGTTACAGGGCGAATGAGCAGTTCTTC
CDR3aa: CASSYRANEQFF

j_gene: TRBJ2-1
v_gene: TRBV12-3/TRBV12-4
d_gene: NA
abundance: many
CDR3nt: TGTGCCAGCAGCCCTTTGTTCGGCCACAATGAGCAGTTCTTC
CDR3aa: CASSPLFGHNEQFF

j_gene: TRBJ2-5
v_gene: TRBV20-1
d_gene: TRBD2
abundance: few
CDR3nt: TGCAGTGCTAGGAGGGGGACTAGCCAAGAGACCCAGTACTTC
CDR3aa: CSARRGTSQETQYF

j_gene: TRBJ2-1
v_gene: TRBV9
d_gene: TRBD1
abundance: NA
CDR3nt: TGTGCCAGCAGCAAAACGGACAGGGGTAATGAGCAGTTCTTC
CDR3aa: CASSKTDRGNEQFF

j_gene: TRBJ2-7
v_gene: TRBV30
d_gene: NA
abundance: NA
CDR3nt: TGTGCCTGGAGTGTAGGGGGGGCCTCCTACGAGCAGTACTTC
CDR3aa: CAWSVGGASYEQYF

j_gene: TRBJ2-2
v_gene: TRBV5-1
d_gene: NA
abundance: NA
CDR3nt: TGCGCCAGCAGCTTGGATCGGTACACCGGGGAGCTGTTTTTT
CDR3aa: CASSLDRYTGELFF

j_gene: TRBJ2-3
v_gene: TRBV7-3
d_gene: TRBD1
abundance: NA
CDR3nt: TGTGCCAGCAGCCCCTCGGGTGGGACAGTAAGAGATACGCAGTATTTT
CDR3aa: CASSPSGGTVRDTQYF

j_gene: TRBJ2-5
v_gene: TRBV7-2
d_gene: NA
abundance: NA
CDR3nt: TGTGCCAGCAGCTCCCGAGAGGGCGGGCAAGAGACCCAGTACTTC
CDR3aa: CASSSREGGQETQYF

j_gene: TRBJ1-1
v_gene: TRBV20-1
d_gene: NA
abundance: few
CDR3nt: TGCAGTGCCTTCAGACACGCGAACACTGAAGCTTTCTTT
CDR3aa: CSAFRHANTEAFF

j_gene: TRBJ2-3
v_gene: TRBV12-3/TRBV12-4
d_gene: NA
abundance: few
CDR3nt: TGTGCCAGCAGTTTACTCCGGGAGCGGACAGATACGCAGTATTTT
CDR3aa: CASSLLRERTDTQYF

j_gene: TRBJ2-1
v_gene: TRBV21-1
d_gene: NA
abundance: many
CDR3nt: TGTGCCAGGACCGACAGGGGCAATGAGCAGTTCTTC
CDR3aa: CARTDRGNEQFF

j_gene: TRBJ2-1
v_gene: TRBV7-2
d_gene: NA
abundance: few
CDR3nt: TGTGCCAGCAGCCACGAGGTCGGGGCGTACAATGAGCAGTTCTTC
CDR3aa: CASSHEVGAYNEQFF

j_gene: TRBJ2-1
v_gene: TRBV25-1
d_gene: NA
abundance: NA
CDR3nt: TGTGCCAGCAGTGAATCAAGGGGTATGGCCTACAATGAGCAGTTCTTC
CDR3aa: CASSESRGMAYNEQFF

j_gene: TRBJ2-3
v_gene: TRBV20-1
d_gene: TRBD1
abundance: many
CDR3nt: TGCAGTGCTGGTTTCGGACAGGTACCCCCAGATACGCAGTATTTT
CDR3aa: CSAGFGQVPPDTQYF

j_gene: TRBJ2-5
v_gene: TRBV20-1
d_gene: TRBD2
abundance: NA
CDR3nt: TGCAGTGCCAGGTTACTAGCGGGGATCCAAGAGACCCAGTACTTC
CDR3aa: CSARLLAGIQETQYF

j_gene: TRBJ2-5
v_gene: TRBV20-1
d_gene: NA
abundance: NA
CDR3nt: TGCAGTGCCTTCCTGGACTTTGAAGAGACCCAGTACTTC
CDR3aa: CSAFLDFEETQYF